This TCR beta chain was sequenced during a study of T-cell reconstitution after alpha-beta-depleted transplantation in children. This CDR3 spans 12 amino acids. Germline CDR1 reads MNHNS; CDR2 reads SASEGT. Preparation of the TCRbeta library was carried out with unique molecular identifiers. TCRdb ran MiXCR on the PCR reads and lists one entry per CDR3 protein. The table shows about 370,000 distinct CDR3 sequences, with about a fifth occurring only once. Note on this clonotype: At one boundary the junction diverges from the germline segment, which might be a read error.

The source is a human donor who donated a stem cell graft to a child with acute myeloid leukemia. V and J are TRBV6-1 and TRBJ1-5; D is possibly TRBD1 (5 bases). The input for sequencing was PBMCs from the stem cell graft donor, taken from the stem cell graft. CDR3 sequence reads: CAISEQDETQHF. In DNA form, the CDR3 reads TGTGCCATCAGTGAACAGGACGAAACCCAGCATTTT.